The entry below describes one T cell receptor beta chain. There is no known antigen for this receptor. Base-call qualities are not available, and no considerably larger clone is one nucleotide away. In the paper's terms, the time point label means: patch test 1, 2 weeks after DPC sensitization. Taken with the paper, the label for treatment or condition translates to: therapeutic diphenylcyclopropenone sensitization with weekly scalp DPC. At every patch-test visit, the blood draw took place before the patch test was put on. To be eligible, patients had to be aged 18 to 70, diagnosed with alopecia and judged suitable for DPC therapy, while pregnant patients were excluded. Total RNA was extracted from unfractionated whole blood that had been collected in Tempus Blood RNA tubes. The data belong to a study of human T cells and chemical hapten exposure listed by TCRdb under 2021. Regarding the complete study: For sensitization, 2% DPC in acetone was applied to a 2 cm by 2 cm area of upper inner arm skin. Blood for TCR sequencing was provided by twenty-nine alopecia patients at one to four time points (pre-sensitization, 2, 6 and 24 weeks). Weekly therapeutic DPC doses were additionally applied to the scalp of patients throughout the roughly 23-week study period. Patch tests used Finn chambers with 0.01% DPC on the upper back, scored after 6 days by International Contact Dermatitis Research Group standards. The libraries were sequenced as a pool, and the TCR yield per sample differed mostly because of small variations in library volumes within the pool. This study followed changes in the peripheral blood TCR repertoire in vivo during primary and secondary sensitization of alopecia patients to the hapten diphenylcyclopropenone (DPC). Patient blood was sampled pre-sensitization (week 0) and at 2, 6 and about 24 weeks after DPC sensitization. The mostly female patient cohort included alopecia areata with under or over 50% scalp involvement, alopecia totalis and alopecia universalis.

Summary of the overall study and its limitations: Because every patient had alopecia, a presumed autoimmune disease, the patients' immune response might differ from that of healthy individuals. After repeated subsampling, changes were observed in the strength of the expansion versus patch-test correlation and in the threshold at which the correlation became significant. The number of TCRs above 1 in 1000 frequency did not change with DPC sensitization; there was no evidence of global repertoire structure alterations. Patch test score correlated positively with the number of PT1 expanded TCRs, reaching significance at thresholds 8, 16 and 32 but not at 4. Expanded TCRs formed significantly more large CDR3 similarity clusters than pre-sensitization or healthy control sets, consistent with antigen-driven responses.

Library preparation employed RACE. TCRdb names NextSeq 500 as the instrument used. During library preparation, unique molecular identifiers were attached to individual cDNA molecules so that TCRs could be counted in a quantitative, reproducible way. Both TCR alpha and TCR beta chains were sequenced from each blood RNA sample. On the study's bioinformatics: Samples had a median of 95,638 TCRs, with a range from 23,224 to 690,600. The Decombinator software suite was used to annotate the V, J and CDR3 of the TCR reads. For PS versus PT1 abundance plots, all samples were subsampled to the same number of TCRs (28,000). Expanded TCRs were defined as absent before sensitization and observed at least eight times at the 2-week time point. Clones were called with MiXCR by TCRdb after fastp trimmed the public reads at Q25, and only in-frame beta chains were retained. Rows matching on CDR3 protein sequence are summarized as one entry with the most common DNA and genes. The V and J calls were determined by TCRdb, not by the authors. The sample table records 95,000 to 150,000 distinct CDR3 sequences; roughly an eighth of these occur just once. The top ten hold about 0.9% of the sample.

The CDR3 goes from the cysteine to the phenylalanine over 16 residues. Kept here is only the CDR3 DNA, which spans 48 bases and is read in frame from base 1. Trimming takes 3 bases off V and 2 bases off J; junction bases not matched to a gene: 7. Rearrangement joined TRBV12-3 or TRBV12-4 to TRBJ2-5; 9 bases in the middle match TRBD2. This specimen consisted of whole blood, obtained in connection with sensitization to the hapten diphenylcyclopropenone (DPC). The receptor's source is a man aged 18 to 29 with alopecia areata. Some clones in this sample may be carry-over from other donors' samples. The CDR3 reads CASSFSSGVIQETQYF. In nucleotide form, the sequence is TGTGCCAGCAGTTTTTCTAGCGGGGTCATACAAGAGACCCAGTACTTC.